This record looks at one T cell receptor (beta chain) sequence and its context. The antigen is undetermined. The PCR contained 60 Vbeta and 13 Jbeta primers. TCRdb's copy holds only in-frame clones and misses some; the assay was immunoSEQ multiplex PCR. The sample consists of 150,000 to 200,000 clones, 60% to 80% of them appearing once. V dropped 0 bases and J dropped 8 bases, with 13 bases sitting between them. The V gene's germline CDR1 is SGHTA and CDR2 FQGNSA. This CDR3 spans 14 amino acids. These data originate in a study of cytomegalovirus exposure and HLA in healthy donors. Study summary: Around 80 million unique TCR sequences came from HLA-typed donors in an early release. Broader study findings: Earlier findings revealed that most TCR beta V segments proved productive either about 87% or about 30% of the time.

This chain connects TRBV7-2 to TRBJ1-1; no reliable D call. This TCR derives from a male donor in good health and CMV-seronegative. What was sequenced was PBMCs. DNA for the CDR3: TGTGCCAGCAGCTTAGCCCAACTCCGGGAGGAAGCTTTCTTT. Translated: CASSLAQLREEAFF.